This T cell receptor (beta chain) originates from a study of blood T cell repertoires in COVID-19. Study details: T cells, B-cell-depleted T cells, or PBMCs provided the cDNA or gDNA that served as material.

Cohort allocation depended upon clinical history that participants reported. Clones were sequenced by immunoSEQ multiplex PCR, and TCRdb holds only the in-frame ones, with some missing. The sample contains fewer than 350,000 clones, around 89% of which appear only once. Sequenced sample: PBMCs or T cells enriched from blood (not recorded which). The TCR was taken from a woman aged 60-75 years in a cohort exposed to, infected with or recovered from COVID-19 (not recorded which).

This CDR3 reads CASSATALVSGANVLTF. Here the CDR3 DNA reads TGTGCCAGCAGTGCGACAGCTTTGGTCTCTGGGGCCAACGTCCTGACTTTC. This sequence joins TRBV6-1 and TRBJ2-6; D perhaps matches TRBD1 (5 bases). V was pared by 4 bases and J by 0 bases, with 13 bases between. There are 17 residues in the CDR3. Germline V lookup: CDR1 MNHNS, CDR2 SASEGT.